The 25 T cell receptor beta chains listed next were all sequenced from one sample in a study of T-cell memory formation after mild COVID-19. MiXCR, run by TCRdb on the 5' RACE reads, gives a single entry per CDR3 protein. The sample records around 99,000 distinct CDR3 sequences, around 14% being singletons. The sample taken for sequencing was PBMCs or a T cell subset sorted from them (not recorded which). All receptors come from a man between 18 and 29 years old who had mild COVID-19 (a few samples of this study predate the infection). Cell type and time point are not known.

This clonotype was seen only a few times. The CDR3 nucleotides are TGTGCCAGCAGTTATACCTACCTGGGACAGGGGTCCACTGAAGCTTTCTTT. It specifies CASSYTYLGQGSTEAFF. The rearrangement joins TRBV6-5 to TRBJ1-1; 10 nucleotides align to TRBD1. Germline V lookup: CDR1 MNHEY, CDR2 SVGAGI. V dropped 3 bases and J dropped 4; count of bases not matched to a gene: 11. The CDR3 length is 17 residues.

This chain uses TRBV7-9 with TRBJ2-3, with no clear D. V was clipped by 6 bases and J by 0 bases, with 10 bases between them. The CDR3 is made up of 14 amino acids. Germline CDR1 and CDR2: SEHNR and FQNEAQ (reference sequence). The CDR3 reads CASSRVISTDTQYF. DNA of the CDR3: TGTGCCAGCAGTCGGGTCATTAGCACAGATACGCAGTATTTT.

This clonotype was observed a handful of times. This rearrangement joins TRBV2 to TRBJ2-1; TRBD2 is a possible D gene (6 bases). The CDR3 is 15 residues long. Between the trimmed V and J ends, which lost 1 base and 2 bases, there was a span of 9 bases. Germline V lookup: CDR1 SNHLY, CDR2 FYNNEI. CDR3 residues: CASSEGGAPYNEQFF. The CDR3 nucleotides are TGTGCCAGCAGTGAAGGCGGGGCTCCCTACAATGAGCAGTTCTTC.

This clonotype was seen only a few times. J is TRBJ2-1 and V is TRBV7-9; TRBD1 aligns across 9 bases. The CDR3 consists of 16 residues. The V segment lost 4 bases and the J segment 8 bases; nucleotides outside the gene matches: 12. Germline V gene data show CDR1 as SEHNR and CDR2 as FQNEAQ (reference sequence). The CDR3 region has the DNA TGTGCCAGCAGCTCCCGGACAGGGGAAAGTAACGATGAGCAGTTCTTC. This codes for CASSSRTGESNDEQFF.

The chain carries TRBV25-1 and TRBJ2-3, with D possibly matching TRBD1 (6 bases). CDR1 is MGHDK, CDR2 SYGVNS, per germline. Trimming left V 4 bases short and J 2 bases short, with 13 bases between. CDR3 size: 15 residues. The CDR3 DNA sequence: TGTGCCAGCAGTGGACAACGGACAGACACAGATACGCAGTATTTT. Its protein product is CASSGQRTDTDTQYF.

This clonotype showed up just a few times. The chain employs TRBV11-2 and TRBJ2-7; D uncertain. Germline values: CDR1 SGHAT, CDR2 FQNNGV. V gave up 4 bases and J gave up 6 bases, with 10 bases separating them. The CDR3 is 12 amino acids. The CDR3 reads CASSYTPLEQYF. Here the CDR3 DNA reads TGTGCCAGCAGCTATACCCCCCTCGAGCAGTACTTC.

The gene calls are TRBV14 and TRBJ2-2, with 8 nucleotides matching TRBD2. The trim removed 6 bases at V and 5 bases at J, leaving 8 bases unmatched. This CDR3 is built from 15 residues. Germline V gives CDR1 SGHDN, CDR2 FVKESK. In DNA, the CDR3 is TGTGCCAGCAGTGTCGGGGGGGCCCGAACCGGGGAGCTGTTTTTT. It translates to CASSVGGARTGELFF.

This clonotype was recorded a few times. The chain is built from TRBV7-6 and TRBJ2-1; D is perhaps TRBD1 or TRBD2 (5 bases each). Trimming cost V 5 bases and J 5 bases, with 10 bases left between them. The CDR3 has 13 amino acids. Germline values: CDR1 SGHVS, CDR2 FNYEAQ. The DNA of the CDR3 is TGTGCCAGCAGCCACCGGGACCACAATGAGCAGTTCTTC. This codes for CASSHRDHNEQFF.

This clonotype has more than one count but fewer than ten. The V and J genes are TRBV7-8 and TRBJ2-3; 9 nucleotides line up with TRBD2. The CDR3 sequence is 15 residues long. V was clipped by 6 bases and J by 2 bases; unmatched bases: 6. Per the germline V gene, CDR1 is SGHVS and CDR2 is FQNEAQ. Here the CDR3 DNA reads TGTGCCAGCAGGAAATTAGCGGGGGTCACAGATACGCAGTATTTT. Its protein is CASRKLAGVTDTQYF. Full variable domain (rest looked up from reference TRBV7-8 and TRBJ2-3): GAGVSQSPRYKVAKRGQDVALRCDPISGHVSLFWYQQALGQGPEFLTYFQNEAQLDKSGLPSDRFFAERPEGSVSTLKIQRTQQEDSAVYLCASRKLAGVTDTQYFGPGTRLTVL.

This chain uses TRBV19 with TRBJ2-3; unclear D gene. Trimming removed 7 bases at V and 2 bases at J, with 16 bases between. This CDR3 comprises 15 residues. Per germline, CDR1 LNHDA and CDR2 SQIVND (reference sequence). The CDR3 DNA reads TGTGCCAGTACCTCGGAGAGGAGTGACACAGATACGCAGTATTTT. Its protein is CASTSERSDTDTQYF.

This clonotype has a handful of counts. The rearrangement links TRBV6-2 or TRBV6-3 to TRBJ2-2, with TRBD2 as a possible D gene (6 bases). This CDR3 is 14 amino acids long. Per germline, CDR1 MNHEY and CDR2 SVGEGT. Trimming left V 8 bases short and J 0 bases short, with 10 bases between. The CDR3 sequence: CASLATSNTGELFF. DNA for the CDR3: TGTGCCAGCCTAGCGACCTCGAACACCGGGGAGCTGTTTTTT.

This clonotype came up a few times. V usage is TRBV5-6 and J usage is TRBJ1-1; D gene uncertain. CDR1 is SGHDT, CDR2 YYEEEE, per germline. This CDR3 has 18 residues. Trimming took 1 base from V and 1 from J, leaving 20 bases between them. CDR3 sequence: CASSLYYLLRRGNTEAFF. Here the CDR3 DNA reads TGTGCCAGCAGCTTGTATTATCTCCTGCGACGGGGGAACACTGAAGCTTTCTTT.

This clonotype was detected many times. This chain uses TRBV2 with TRBJ2-3; 10 bases match TRBD2. Germline-derived CDR1 and CDR2 are SNHLY and FYNNEI. The ends lost 8 bases at V and 0 bases at J; junction bases unmatched: 5. CDR3 length: 15 residues. CDR3 in amino acids: CASFTSGASTDTQYF. The CDR3 DNA follows: TGTGCCAGCTTTACTAGCGGGGCCAGCACAGATACGCAGTATTTT.

The sample holds a few counts of this clonotype. This chain connects TRBV7-9 to TRBJ2-7; maybe TRBD1 (5 bases). V was pared by 1 base and J by 1 base, with 14 bases between. CDR3 length equals 16 residues. Germline lookup yields CDR1 SEHNR and CDR2 FQNEAQ (reference sequence). This CDR3 is CASSLGQGVRSYEQYV. The CDR3 nucleotides are TGTGCCAGCAGCTTAGGACAAGGGGTTAGATCCTACGAGCAGTACGTC.

The chain uses TRBV12-3 or TRBV12-4 and TRBJ2-7; 7 bases match TRBD1. The CDR3 totals 12 residues. V shed 6 bases, J shed 7 bases, and the junction held 6 bases outside the gene matches. The DNA for the CDR3 is TGTGCCAGCAGCGGAGAGGGGGCAGAGCAGTACTTC. Translated: CASSGEGAEQYF.

A few counts support this clonotype. The CDR3 loop is CASSDTIMSTDTQYF. CDR3 coding DNA: TGTGCCAGCAGCGACACCATCATGAGCACAGATACGCAGTATTTT. The chain employs TRBV7-9 and TRBJ2-3, with D uncertain. The ends were cut back, 5 bases at V and 0 bases at J, with 12 bases in the middle. The CDR3 is made up of 15 amino acids. In germline, CDR1 is SEHNR, CDR2 FQNEAQ (reference sequence). Complete variable domain (other parts from reference TRBV7-9 and TRBJ2-3): DTGVSQNPRHKITKRGQNVTFRCDPISEHNRLYWYRQTLGQGPEFLTYFQNEAQLEKSRLLSDRFSAERPKGSFSTLEIQRTEQGDSAMYLCASSDTIMSTDTQYFGPGTRLTVL.

The rearrangement joins TRBV5-6 to TRBJ2-1; D not resolved. The CDR3 extends over 17 amino acids. Trimming removed 0 bases from V and 4 bases from J, with 17 bases in between. Looked up from germline, CDR1 is SGHDT and CDR2 is YYEEEE. As DNA, the CDR3 is TGTGCCAGCAGCTTGGGATTATTGACACTGGGTTACAATGAGCAGTTCTTC. Its protein product is CASSLGLLTLGYNEQFF.

In this sample, this clonotype turned up many times. This chain uses TRBV27 with TRBJ1-5; tentatively, D is TRBD1 (6 bases). V was pared by 0 bases and J by 3 bases, with 9 bases between. This CDR3 spans 15 amino acids. Germline lookup yields CDR1 MNHEY and CDR2 SMNVEV (reference sequence). Here the CDR3 reads CASSLSTGANQPQHF. DNA for the CDR3: TGTGCCAGCAGTTTATCGACGGGGGCCAATCAGCCCCAGCATTTT.

The genes are TRBV28 and TRBJ1-1; D call uncertain. Trimming took 6 bases from V and 0 from J, leaving 14 bases between them. The CDR3 has 15 residues. Germline CDR1 is MDHEN and CDR2 is SYDVKM. The CDR3 loop reads CASRPPGSMNTEAFF. In nucleotides, the CDR3 is TGTGCCAGCAGGCCTCCGGGATCCATGAACACTGAAGCTTTCTTT.

The chain joins TRBV6-5 to TRBJ1-1; D might be TRBD1 (5 bases). Germline V CDR1 and CDR2: MNHEY, SVGAGI. There are 14 residues in the CDR3. V lost 7 bases and J lost 6, with 18 bases in between. Here the CDR3 reads CASTPPGLGAEAFF. CDR3 DNA sequence: TGTGCCAGCACCCCTCCGGGCTTGGGGGCTGAAGCTTTCTTT.

This clonotype appeared many times. The V and J genes are TRBV25-1 and TRBJ2-7; D is unresolved. CDR1 is MGHDK and CDR2 is SYGVNS in the germline V gene. V dropped 4 bases and J dropped 6 bases, with 7 bases sitting between them. The CDR3 is 11 residues long. This CDR3 is CASSVALEQYF. In DNA, the CDR3 is TGTGCCAGCAGTGTTGCCCTCGAGCAGTACTTC.

The chain combines TRBV12-3 or TRBV12-4 with TRBJ1-1; D is undetermined. Trimming took 2 bases from V and 5 from J, leaving 15 bases between them. CDR3 length: 15 amino acids. The CDR3, as DNA: TGTGCCAGCAGTTTATCATCATTAGTGGGGACTGAAGCTTTCTTT. Translated, it gives CASSLSSLVGTEAFF.

The gene calls are TRBV5-1 and TRBJ2-5; TRBD2 aligns across 9 bases. J lost 2 bases, V lost 0 bases, and 8 bases had no gene match. The CDR3 extends over 17 amino acids. Per germline, CDR1 SGHRS and CDR2 YFSETQ. CDR3 DNA sequence: TGCGCCAGCAGCTTGGTCCCTAGCGGGGATTTACAAGAGACCCAGTACTTC. This encodes CASSLVPSGDLQETQYF.

This clonotype was observed many times. V usage is TRBV5-1 and J usage is TRBJ2-3; D gene unclear. The V and J ends lost 4 bases and 2 bases respectively, with 5 bases between them. The germline V gene has CDR1 SGHRS and CDR2 YFSETQ. This CDR3 has 12 amino acids. The CDR3 protein is CASSVNTDTQYF. The CDR3 DNA reads TGCGCCAGCAGCGTAAACACAGATACGCAGTATTTT.

This clonotype was observed a handful of times. This chain uses TRBV3-1 with TRBJ2-2; 11 bases match TRBD2. The CDR3 is 20 amino acids. Germline assignment: CDR1 LGHDT and CDR2 YNNKEL (reference sequence). J gave up 4 bases and V 4 bases, and 17 bases lay outside the gene matches. CDR3 sequence reads: CASSPHGGLAGGSSTGELFF. CDR3 sequence (DNA): TGTGCCAGCAGCCCGCATGGAGGGCTAGCGGGGGGCTCGAGCACCGGGGAGCTGTTTTTT.